One sample yielded the 25 T cell receptor beta chains listed below, sequenced in a study of T cells in Graves' hyperthyroidism and ophthalmopathy. Researchers amplified the TCR beta CDR3 regions from RNA transcripts. Carried out on the TCR CDR3, a first-round RT-PCR used the HTBI primer set. TCRdb used MiXCR to reprocess the multiplex PCR reads, holding one entry per CDR3 protein. The top ten hold about 29% of the sample, which has roughly 500,000 distinct CDR3 sequences, approximately 16% seen once. Material for sequencing was blood. Receptors were obtained from a woman in her thirties with Graves' ophthalmopathy.

V is TRBV29-1 and J is TRBJ2-3; 11 positions match TRBD2. The CDR3 has 15 amino acids. Germline lookup yields CDR1 SQVTM and CDR2 ANQGSEA. V dropped 3 bases and J dropped 4; count of bases not matched to a gene: 6. CDR3 in amino acids: CSVETSGTVADTQYF. The DNA of the CDR3 is TGCAGCGTTGAGACTAGCGGGACGGTTGCAGATACGCAGTATTTT.

Points on this clonotype: A much more abundant neighbour one base away suggests this may be a read error. The rearrangement links TRBV29-1 to TRBJ2-1; perhaps TRBD2 as D (6 bases). The J call may be wrong; the DNA end is better matched by TRBJ2-7. The CDR3 spans 14 residues. CDR1 and CDR2 (germline): SQVTM, ANQGSEA. The CDR3 bases are TGCAGCGTTGAGTTACTAGCCTCCTACAATGAGCAGTACTTC. It encodes CSVELLASYNEQYF.

V gene TRBV10-2 combines with J gene TRBJ2-2; D unresolved. There are 15 residues in the CDR3. Germline lookup yields CDR1 WSHSY and CDR2 SAAADI. The V end was cut by 1 base, the J end by 8 bases, with 14 bases between. The CDR3 here is CASSEFDEALGELFF. As DNA, the CDR3 is TGCGCCAGCAGTGAGTTCGACGAGGCTCTAGGGGAGCTGTTTTTT.

This clonotype was observed many times. The V call is TRBV2, the J call TRBJ2-3; no reliable D call. The CDR3 is 14 residues long. V lost 7 bases and J 0 bases, leaving 11 bases between the germline ends. Germline CDR1 SNHLY, CDR2 FYNNEI. DNA of the CDR3: TGTGCCAGCAAATTGCAAGAGAGCACAGATACGCAGTATTTT. This gives the protein CASKLQESTDTQYF.

The chain recombines TRBV19 with TRBJ1-1; 7 nucleotides align to TRBD1. The germline CDR1 and CDR2 sequences are LNHDA and SQIVND (reference sequence). The CDR3 contains 14 residues. V was clipped by 8 bases and J by 2 bases; unmatched bases: 8. CDR3 loop: CASGRDSRNTEAFF. CDR3 in DNA: TGTGCCAGTGGCCGGGACAGCCGTAACACTGAAGCTTTCTTT.

This clonotype has only a few counts. In DNA, the CDR3 is TGTGCCACCATCCGAACAACTCCAGGACTAGGCACCGGGGAGCTGTTTTTT. It encodes CATIRTTPGLGTGELFF. The J gene is TRBJ2-2, the V gene TRBV27, with 7 bases fitting TRBD2. The CDR3 sequence is 17 residues long. The V segment lost 10 bases and the J segment 4 bases; nucleotides outside the gene matches: 18. CDR1 and CDR2 (germline): MNHEY, SMNVEV (reference sequence).

This clonotype was counted at least ten times. The chain recombines TRBV20-1 with TRBJ2-3; D gene uncertain. Trimming pared 0 bases from V and 0 bases from J, leaving 13 bases between. The germline gives CDR1 DFQATT, CDR2 SNEGSKA (reference sequence). The CDR3 has 16 amino acids. The CDR3 region has the DNA TGCAGTGCTAGAGAGGGTAGGAAGGCTAGCACAGATACGCAGTATTTT. Amino acids: CSAREGRKASTDTQYF.

V is TRBV5-5 and J is TRBJ2-7, with 10 bases aligning to TRBD2. The CDR3 consists of 15 residues. With 0 bases clipped from V and 5 bases from J, the junction kept 5 bases outside the gene matches. Germline V gene data show CDR1 as SGHKS and CDR2 as YYEKEE (reference sequence). The CDR3 DNA reads TGTGCCAGCAGCTTGGGGTCTAGCGGGAGCGACGAGCAGTACTTC. The encoded protein is CASSLGSSGSDEQYF.

As concerns this clonotype: The junction and the germline gene differ at one end; a read error may be behind it. The chain carries TRBV7-2 and TRBJ1-4; tentative D call: TRBD1 (5 bases). This CDR3 has 15 amino acids. Germline V lookup: CDR1 SGHTA, CDR2 FQGNSA. The CDR3 DNA reads as TGCGCCAGCAGCCCCTCCGGGACGAATAATGAAAAACTGTTTTTT. Residues: CASSPSGTNNEKLFF.

This clonotype was seen ten or more times. In nucleotides, the CDR3 is TGTGCCAGCAGCCAAGGGACTCCCTACGAGCAGTACTTC. Protein: CASSQGTPYEQYF. The chain employs TRBV14 and TRBJ2-7, with D possibly being TRBD2 (5 bases). CDR1 and CDR2 (germline): SGHDN, FVKESK. The CDR3 consists of 13 residues. V gave up 1 base and J gave up 2 bases, with 6 bases separating them.

There are many counts of this clonotype. This rearrangement joins TRBV7-2 to TRBJ2-7; D is uncertain. The CDR3 has 13 amino acids. Trimming shortened V by 2 bases and J by 2 bases, and 7 bases separated the two germline ends. The germline gives CDR1 SGHTA, CDR2 FQGNSA. DNA for the CDR3: TGTGCCAGCAGCTTACGCATAACCTACGAGCAGTACTTC. Protein: CASSLRITYEQYF.

This clonotype was detected a few times. The V call is TRBV4-1, the J call TRBJ1-1; maybe TRBD1 (5 bases). CDR3 length: 16 residues. The V and J ends lost 3 bases and 2 bases respectively, with 16 bases between them. Germline V gene data show CDR1 as MGHRA and CDR2 as YSYEKL. The CDR3 nucleotides read TGCGCCAGCAGCCAGGGGTGGACCGACAGAAACACTGAAGCTTTCTTT. This gives the protein CASSQGWTDRNTEAFF.

This chain links TRBV29-1 with TRBJ2-1; TRBD2 matches at 12 bases. Per the germline V gene, CDR1 is SQVTM and CDR2 is ANQGSEA. Germline trimming cut 3 bases from V and 9 bases from J; bases unmatched to any gene: 6. The CDR3 spans 14 residues. The CDR3 loop is CSVEASGRAFEQFF. Here the CDR3 DNA reads TGCAGCGTTGAGGCTAGCGGGAGGGCCTTTGAGCAGTTCTTC.

This clonotype was recorded at least ten times. The V and J genes are TRBV28 and TRBJ1-2; possibly TRBD1 for D (5 bases). Germline-derived CDR1 and CDR2 are MDHEN and SYDVKM. V lost 7 bases and J 0 bases, leaving 21 bases between the germline ends. The CDR3 runs to 17 residues. In DNA form, the CDR3 reads TGTGCCAGCAAGTTTGTTCGAGGTATAGGGGCTAACTATGGCTACACCTTC. The encoded protein is CASKFVRGIGANYGYTF.

The V and J genes are TRBV12-3 or TRBV12-4 and TRBJ2-3; D is perhaps TRBD1 or TRBD2 (5 bases each). Trimming took 1 base from V and 6 from J, leaving 14 bases between them. CDR3 size: 15 residues. The CDR3 region is CASSLGAGAPDTQYF. In DNA, the CDR3 is TGTGCCAGCAGTTTAGGGGCCGGGGCTCCGGATACGCAGTATTTT.

This clonotype was found a few times. CDR3 sequence reads: CASTPGDRGPYSNQPQHF. DNA for the CDR3: TGTGCCAGTACCCCCGGGGACAGGGGACCCTATAGCAATCAGCCCCAGCATTTT. The V gene is TRBV19, the J gene TRBJ1-5; 10 nucleotides line up with TRBD1. From germline, CDR1 is LNHDA and CDR2 SQIVND (reference sequence). The CDR3 is 18 residues long. Losses at the gene ends were 7 bases for V and 0 bases for J; bases not matched to a gene: 12.

The V gene is TRBV12-3 or TRBV12-4, the J gene TRBJ2-3; TRBD1 matches at 7 bases. This CDR3 region has 14 residues. The trim removed 7 bases at V and 5 bases at J, leaving 9 bases unmatched. The chain's CDR3 is CASKNRQGVDTQYF. CDR3 sequence (DNA): TGTGCCAGCAAAAACAGACAGGGCGTAGATACGCAGTATTTT.

This clonotype has a count of ten or more. The DNA of the CDR3 is TGTGCCAGCGACGACAGGGGCGAGCAGTACTTC. Encoded protein: CASDDRGEQYF. The V call is TRBV6-1, the J call TRBJ2-7, with 8 bases lining up with TRBD1. The germline V gene has CDR1 MNHNS and CDR2 SASEGT. The CDR3 loop spans 11 amino acids. J lost 6 bases, V lost 8 bases, and 3 bases had no gene match.

The sample holds many counts of this clonotype. The chain employs TRBV7-2 and TRBJ2-3, with TRBD1 matching over 8 bases. V was clipped by 4 bases and J by 8 bases; unmatched bases: 14. Germline CDR1 reads SGHTA; CDR2 reads FQGNSA. The CDR3 extends over 16 amino acids. CDR3 coding DNA: TGTGCCAGCAGCTCGGGACAGGCGCCTGATGGGGGTACGCAGTATTTT. Translated: CASSSGQAPDGGTQYF.

This clonotype was counted between two and nine times. V gene TRBV20-1 combines with J gene TRBJ2-1, with 9 bases aligning to TRBD1. The CDR3 contains 17 residues. Germline V lookup: CDR1 DFQATT, CDR2 SNEGSKA (reference sequence). CDR3 sequence: CSHLGTGLLDLYNEQFF. The CDR3, as DNA: TGCAGCCATTTAGGGACAGGGCTCCTCGATCTTTACAATGAGCAGTTCTTC.

The table lists this clonotype with many counts. The chain employs TRBV20-1 and TRBJ2-2, with 8 bases fitting TRBD2. J lost 2 bases, V lost 5 bases, and 7 bases had no gene match. Germline-derived CDR1 and CDR2 are DFQATT and SNEGSKA (reference sequence). The CDR3 has 15 amino acids. CDR3 in amino acids: CSAHTAGANTGELFF. CDR3 nucleotides: TGCAGTGCTCATACAGCGGGGGCTAACACCGGGGAGCTGTTTTTT.

This chain links TRBV9 with TRBJ2-1; a possible D gene is TRBD2 (6 bases). Trimming took 4 bases from V and 1 from J, leaving 15 bases between them. Germline V lookup: CDR1 SGDLS, CDR2 YYNGEE. The CDR3 spans 16 residues. The CDR3 DNA reads as TGTGCCAGCAGCATTACCGGGACTCAGTCCTACAATGAGCAGTTCTTC. It specifies CASSITGTQSYNEQFF.

The chain joins TRBV5-5 to TRBJ2-6; D possibly uses TRBD1 or TRBD2 (5 bases each). Germline CDR1 SGHKS, CDR2 YYEKEE (reference sequence). The CDR3 loop spans 17 amino acids. V lost 5 bases to trimming and J lost 3 bases, with 18 bases between them. The chain's CDR3 is CASRIGEGSHGANVLTF. The CDR3 nucleotides read TGTGCCAGCAGGATTGGTGAGGGGTCCCATGGGGCCAACGTCCTGACTTTC.

This clonotype was observed at least ten times. The rearrangement links TRBV7-8 to TRBJ2-7, with TRBD2 as a possible D gene (6 bases). Germline V gene sequence: CDR1 SGHVS, CDR2 FQNEAQ. V was shortened by 5 bases and J by 6 bases, with 17 bases between the two germline ends. This CDR3 is 14 amino acids long. In nucleotides, the CDR3 is TGTGCCAGCAGCATATGGGACTCCCTAGCCGAGCAGTACTTC. Translated, it gives CASSIWDSLAEQYF.

The chain employs TRBV19 and TRBJ2-2; D gene uncertain. V lost 4 bases and J lost 0, with 18 bases in between. This CDR3 has 18 amino acids. Germline V gene lookup returns CDR1 LNHDA and CDR2 SQIVND (reference sequence). The CDR3 bases are TGTGCCAGTAGTACTTTTAGTCTTGGGGTCGCGAACACCGGGGAGCTGTTTTTT. Residues: CASSTFSLGVANTGELFF.